The rows below give T cell receptor beta chains drawn from one sample of a study of cytomegalovirus exposure and HLA in healthy donors. Sequencing was performed with immunoSEQ multiplex PCR; in TCRdb, only in-frame clones are kept and a portion is missing. The profile shows some 140,000 clones, just under 90% of them singletons. The sequenced sample consisted of PBMCs. These receptors all come from a woman in her 30s in good health and CMV-seronegative. Both conserved end residues are part of each CDR3. Each record gives: CDR3 length, D gene, J gene, V gene, clone size, CDR3 protein, CDR3 DNA. D genes are given only for firm matches. Clone sizes are given selectively: once, few, many, or a class where the clone is expanded.

16 | - | TRBJ1-1 | TRBV15 | - | CATSRDLQGGSTEAFF | TGTGCCACCAGCAGAGATCTACAGGGCGGTTCCACTGAAGCTTTCTTT
13 | TRBD1 | TRBJ2-1 | TRBV18 | - | CASSPPSTGKPFF | TGTGCCAGCTCACCCCCCTCGACAGGGAAACCGTTCTTC
15 | - | TRBJ2-3 | TRBV30 | - | CAWNLSGYSTDTQYF | TGTGCCTGGAACCTGAGCGGTTATAGCACAGATACGCAGTATTTT
15 | TRBD2 | TRBJ2-3 | TRBV2 | - | CASSFSGRNTDTQYF | TGTGCCAGCAGCTTTAGCGGGAGGAACACAGATACGCAGTATTTT
15 | TRBD1 | TRBJ1-4 | TRBV5-1 | once | CASASTGQINEKLFF | TGCGCCAGTGCTTCGACGGGACAGATTAATGAAAAACTGTTTTTT
14 | TRBD1 | TRBJ2-2 | TRBV6-6 | few | CASSHGQVYGELFF | TGTGCCAGCAGTCACGGACAGGTTTACGGGGAGCTGTTTTTT
15 | - | TRBJ2-1 | TRBV2 | - | CASSEEGSSYNEQFF | TGTGCCAGCAGTGAAGAAGGGAGCTCCTACAATGAGCAGTTCTTC
11 | TRBD1 | TRBJ2-7 | TRBV29-1 | - | CSVQGAYEQYF | TGCAGCGTCCAGGGGGCGTACGAGCAGTACTTC
16 | TRBD2 | TRBJ2-1 | TRBV18 | - | CASSPYTSGARGEQFF | TGTGCCAGCTCACCATACACTAGCGGGGCTCGGGGGGAGCAGTTCTTC
16 | TRBD2 | TRBJ2-1 | TRBV5-1 | - | CASSLPGLAGYNEQFF | TGCGCCAGCAGCTTGCCCGGACTAGCGGGCTACAATGAGCAGTTCTTC
16 | TRBD1 | TRBJ1-2 | TRBV15 | - | CATSRVQGAASYGYTF | TGTGCCACCAGCAGGGTCCAGGGGGCGGCCAGCTATGGCTACACCTTC
17 | - | TRBJ2-1 | TRBV4-3 | - | CASSQDLGAVSYNEQFF | TGCGCCAGCAGCCAAGATCTGGGGGCCGTCTCCTACAATGAGCAGTTCTTC
16 | - | TRBJ1-4 | TRBV5-1 | - | CASSIAPGRSNEKLFF | TGCGCCAGCAGCATAGCTCCGGGTCGCTCTAATGAAAAACTGTTTTTT
14 | TRBD1 | TRBJ2-7 | TRBV2 | few | CASLSQGAYAEQYF | TGTGCCAGCCTCTCTCAGGGGGCCTATGCCGAGCAGTACTTC
15 | TRBD1 | TRBJ1-2 | TRBV5-1 | - | CASSLDRGISYGYTF | TGCGCCAGCAGCTTAGACAGGGGAATATCCTATGGCTACACCTTC
17 | TRBD1 | TRBJ2-7 | TRBV4-2 | - | CASSQFPRGRLVYEQYF | TGTGCCAGCAGCCAATTCCCCAGGGGGCGCTTGGTCTACGAGCAGTACTTC
16 | - | TRBJ2-2 | TRBV7-6 | - | CASSLAPGSNTGELFF | TGTGCCAGCAGCTTAGCACCAGGTTCGAACACCGGGGAGCTGTTTTTT
12 | - | TRBJ1-1 | TRBV29-1 | - | CSVEIIGGFAFF | TGCAGCGTTGAAATAATCGGGGGTTTTGCTTTCTTT
16 | - | TRBJ1-4 | TRBV7-9 | - | CASSLGGRGATEKLFF | TGTGCCAGCAGCTTAGGGGGTCGGGGGGCCACCGAAAAACTGTTTTTT
15 | TRBD1 | TRBJ2-1 | TRBV19 | - | CASSIGTGYPDEQFF | TGTGCCAGTAGTATAGGGACAGGCTATCCCGATGAGCAGTTCTTC
15 | - | TRBJ2-1 | TRBV5-1 | once | CASSLGLFSYNEQFF | TGCGCCAGCAGCTTGGGTCTATTCTCCTACAATGAGCAGTTCTTC
14 | TRBD2 | TRBJ2-7 | TRBV5-5 | - | CASSLAAGVPEQYF | TGTGCCAGCAGCTTGGCGGCGGGAGTCCCCGAGCAGTACTTC
15 | TRBD1 | TRBJ1-4 | TRBV7-9 | - | CASSLGGTGGEKLFF | TGTGCCAGCAGCTTAGGAGGGACAGGGGGTGAAAAACTGTTTTTT
16 | - | TRBJ2-1 | TRBV7-6 | - | CASSLRSGLRRNEQFF | TGTGCCAGCAGCTTAAGGAGCGGGCTCAGGCGGAATGAGCAGTTCTTC
13 | - | TRBJ2-4 | TRBV4-1 | - | CASSQEAGGSLYF | TGCGCCAGCAGCCAAGAGGCAGGGGGGTCTTTGTACTTC
13 | TRBD1 | TRBJ2-5 | TRBV29-1 | - | CSVVRGMQETQYF | TGCAGCGTTGTCAGGGGGATGCAGGAGACCCAGTACTTC
13 | - | TRBJ2-1 | TRBV2 | - | CASSGTYYNEQFF | TGTGCCAGTTCCGGGACTTACTACAATGAGCAGTTCTTC
14 | - | TRBJ1-5 | TRBV19 | - | CASSGGASNQPQHF | TGTGCCAGTAGTGGAGGGGCTAGCAATCAGCCCCAGCATTTT